This T cell receptor (beta chain) was profiled in a study of cytomegalovirus exposure and HLA in healthy donors. These donors, healthy bone marrow donors, were studied. CDR3 length: 17 residues. V dropped 0 bases and J dropped 0 bases, with 10 bases sitting between them. Germline V CDR1 and CDR2: SGHRS, YFSETQ. Both 60 Vbeta primers and 13 Jbeta primers went into the PCR. Using immunoSEQ multiplex PCR, the repertoire was profiled, and TCRdb retains in-frame clones only, with some absent. The data contain 100,000 or so clones, 78% of them seen just once; the ten biggest clones take up about 5%. The clonotype was recovered from a male donor in good health and CMV-seronegative. Sequencing input: PBMCs. This chain uses TRBV5-1 with TRBJ2-6; D is unresolved. The CDR3 DNA is TGCGCCAGCAGCTTGGCACACAGTTCCTCTGGGGCCAACGTCCTGACTTTC. Its protein product is CASSLAHSSSGANVLTF.